These 3 T cell receptor beta chains came from one sample sequenced in a study of blood T cell repertoires in COVID-19. Assay: immunoSEQ multiplex PCR; the TCRdb copy retains only in-frame clones and omits some. The profile covers tens of thousands of clones, with about four fifths appearing a single time and about 7% taken by the ten largest. Sequencing input: peripheral blood. The receptors were gathered from a man between 50 and 59 years old with active or convalescent COVID-19.

The V gene is TRBV24-1, the J gene TRBJ1-4, with D possibly being TRBD1 (6 bases). The CDR3 is 15 residues long. V shed 4 bases and J shed 0 bases, with 8 bases lying between them. The germline V gene encodes CDR1 KGHDR and CDR2 SFDVKD. In DNA, the CDR3 is TGTGCCACCAGTGAGACAGGAACAACTAATGAAAAACTGTTTTTT. It encodes CATSETGTTNEKLFF.

This chain connects TRBV19 to TRBJ1-2, with 11 bases matching TRBD1. The CDR3 runs to 14 residues. Per germline, CDR1 LNHDA and CDR2 SQIVND (reference sequence). The V gene end was trimmed by 5 bases and the J gene end by 10 bases; junction bases not matched to a gene: 9. The DNA of the CDR3 is TGTGCCAGTAGTCTCATGGACAGGGGGCACAACTACACCTTC. It specifies CASSLMDRGHNYTF.

J is TRBJ2-7 and V is TRBV6-2 or TRBV6-3; D perhaps matches TRBD2 (6 bases). In germline, CDR1 is MNHEY, CDR2 SVGEGT. This CDR3 spans 15 amino acids. The germline V and J ends were trimmed by 2 bases and 4 bases, with 15 bases remaining between them. This CDR3 is CASSYERDSPYEQYF. Here the CDR3 DNA reads TGTGCCAGCAGTTACGAACGGGACTCCCCTTACGAGCAGTACTTC.